One T cell receptor beta chain is described in this entry. Each subset's genomic DNA was split evenly across several immunoSEQ plates. Sequenced by immunoSEQ multiplex PCR; TCRdb stores in-frame clones only, minus some. In the table there are hundreds of thousands of clones, more than 95% of which are singletons. These data come from a study of shared clonotypes between healthy human individuals. This TCR was sampled from a woman in her twenties or thirties in good health. What was sequenced was naive CD4+ T cells sorted from blood. Specified subset: CD45RA+ positively selected.

The DNA of the CDR3 is TGTGCCAGCAGTCTAGACAGGGTATTAAACACTGAAGCTTTCTTT. Its translation: CASSLDRVLNTEAFF. J is TRBJ1-1 and V is TRBV27, with 7 bases aligning to TRBD1. Germline V gives CDR1 MNHEY, CDR2 SMNVEV (reference sequence). This CDR3 spans 15 amino acids. J was trimmed by 2 bases and V by 5 bases; bases with no gene match: 8.